These 6 T cell receptor beta chains originate from one sample sequenced in a study of blood T cell repertoires in COVID-19 (dated by TCRdb to 2020 to 2022). The library was obtained by the immunoSEQ multiplex PCR assay. TCRdb re-hosts the immuneACCESS table, in-frame sequences only. Its copies lack some clones; in the studies checked, an unresolved V gene accounts for under half of them, and the cause for the rest is not known. This sample is represented by 65,000 to 90,000 clones; about 79% of them were singletons. The ten largest clones take up around 4.1% of the sample. Specimen: peripheral blood. The receptor source for this set is a woman between 55 and 75 years old with acute or convalescent COVID-19.

This rearrangement joins TRBV7-6 to TRBJ2-3; 12 bases match TRBD2. The length of the CDR3 is 15 residues. The J segment lost 5 bases and the V segment lost 6 bases, leaving 6 bases of the junction unmatched. Germline CDR1 and CDR2: SGHVS and FNYEAQ. Written as DNA, the CDR3 is TGTGCCAGCAGACCTAGCGGGGGGGCCGAAGATACGCAGTATTTT. Protein: CASRPSGGAEDTQYF.

The CDR3 bases are TGTGCCAGCAGCTCCCAGGGGGGACAGGTCAAAAACATTCAGTACTTC. This codes for CASSSQGGQVKNIQYF. The chain combines TRBV7-2 with TRBJ2-4, with 8 bases aligning to TRBD1. Germline loops: CDR1 SGHTA, CDR2 FQGNSA. The CDR3 loop spans 16 amino acids. The V and J ends lost 4 bases and 3 bases, in that order; junction bases with no gene match: 8. Using reference TRBV7-2 and TRBJ2-4 for the parts outside the CDR3, the full variable domain is GAGVSQSPSNKVTEKGKDVELRCDPISGHTALYWYRQSLGQGLEFLIYFQGNSAPDKSGLPSDRFSAERTGGSVSTLTIQRTQQEDSAVYLCASSSQGGQVKNIQYFGAGTRLSVL.

V usage is TRBV6-5 and J usage is TRBJ2-1; D gene uncertain. CDR1 and CDR2 (germline): MNHEY, SVGAGI. The CDR3 extends over 11 amino acids. V lost 6 bases to trimming and J lost 5 bases, with 5 bases between them. The CDR3 sequence: CASRANNEQFF. In nucleotides, the CDR3 is TGTGCCAGCAGAGCAAACAATGAGCAGTTCTTC.

The chain couples TRBV2 to TRBJ1-1, with 11 bases aligning to TRBD1. The germline gives CDR1 SNHLY, CDR2 FYNNEI. The CDR3 sequence is 15 residues long. The V segment lost 5 bases and the J segment 2 bases; nucleotides outside the gene matches: 4. CDR3 sequence (DNA): TGTGCCAGCAGTATGGGACAGGGGGGTAACACTGAAGCTTTCTTT. Protein sequence: CASSMGQGGNTEAFF.

The chain combines TRBV27 with TRBJ1-1; no firm D call. V lost 2 bases and J 0 bases, leaving 10 bases between the germline ends. Per the germline V gene, CDR1 is MNHEY and CDR2 is SMNVEV (reference sequence). The CDR3 loop spans 15 amino acids. CDR3 residues: CASSLRGSLNTEAFF. Written as DNA, the CDR3 is TGTGCCAGCAGTTTACGGGGTTCGCTGAACACTGAAGCTTTCTTT.

The genes are TRBV5-1 and TRBJ1-1; D is ambiguous. With 0 bases removed from V and 6 bases from J, the gap between germline ends came to 12 bases. CDR1 and CDR2 from the germline V gene are SGHRS and YFSETQ. This CDR3 is 14 amino acids long. Here the CDR3 DNA reads TGCGCCAGCAGCTTGGCGTCACTGAGCCCTGAAGCTTTCTTT. This translates into CASSLASLSPEAFF.